One and the same sample provided the 24 T cell receptor beta chains below, sequenced in a study of identical twins (dated by TCRdb to 2016 to 2017). Library construction relied on 5' RACE. The instrument given in TCRdb is Illumina HiSeq 2000. TCRdb took the public reads, trimmed them with fastp at Q25, ran MiXCR for clone calling and kept in-frame beta chains. Rows are combined by CDR3 protein, so each entry shows the most common genes and DNA. For this sample there are roughly 710,000 distinct CDR3 sequences; less than 7% appear just once. 1.5% to 2% of the sample goes to the ten largest clones. Sequenced sample: naive T cells sorted from blood. Per the publication, the cell subset or site label means: cells isolated with a human naive T-cell isolation kit. These receptors came from a man between 18 and 35 years old in good health.

This clonotype was seen only a few times. The rearrangement links TRBV7-9 to TRBJ2-1, with 7 bases aligning to TRBD1. The germline V gene encodes CDR1 SEHNR and CDR2 FQNEAQ (reference sequence). Trimming took 2 bases from V and 5 from J; bases not matched to a gene: 6. The CDR3 sequence is 15 residues long. CDR3 in amino acids: CASSLYRGADNEQFF. CDR3 in DNA: TGTGCCAGCAGCTTATACAGGGGCGCGGACAATGAGCAGTTCTTC. Full variable domain (rest looked up from reference TRBV7-9 and TRBJ2-1): DTGVSQNPRHKITKRGQNVTFRCDPISEHNRLYWYRQTLGQGPEFLTYFQNEAQLEKSRLLSDRFSAERPKGSFSTLEIQRTEQGDSAMYLCASSLYRGADNEQFFGPGTRLTVL.

This clonotype was found many times. This chain joins TRBV29-1 and TRBJ2-3; D gene ambiguous. Deletions cut 8 bases from V and 4 bases from J, with 4 bases between. Germline CDR1 and CDR2: SQVTM and ANQGSEA. The CDR3 totals 9 residues. As DNA, the CDR3 is TGCAGCACGTCAGATACGCAGTATTTT. Translation gives CSTSDTQYF.

This clonotype was observed a few times. The chain joins TRBV20-1 to TRBJ2-5; D remains ambiguous. The CDR3 runs 12 residues. The germline V gene has CDR1 DFQATT and CDR2 SNEGSKA (reference sequence). The V and J ends lost 4 bases and 5 bases respectively, with 11 bases between them. The DNA of the CDR3 is TGCAGTGCTATACGAGTTCTGGAGACCCAGTACTTC. Translating gives CSAIRVLETQYF.

This clonotype occurred many times. The rearrangement joins TRBV9 to TRBJ1-1; D is ambiguous. Deletions cut 0 bases from V and 0 bases from J, with 9 bases between. The CDR3 has 15 residues. Germline-derived CDR1 and CDR2 are SGDLS and YYNGEE. CDR3 nucleotide sequence: TGTGCCAGCAGCGTAGCCCGAGGAGTGAACACTGAAGCTTTCTTT. It specifies CASSVARGVNTEAFF.

There are many counts of this clonotype. The rearrangement links TRBV29-1 to TRBJ2-1, with TRBD2 matching over 8 bases. The germline V gene encodes CDR1 SQVTM and CDR2 ANQGSEA. The trim removed 7 bases at V and 7 bases at J, leaving 12 bases unmatched. The length of the CDR3 is 14 residues. The CDR3 nucleotides read TGCAGCGCGGGAGGGGGAGTCTCATTTAATGAGCAGTTCTTC. Residues: CSAGGGVSFNEQFF.

This clonotype came up a few times. The chain links TRBV20-1 to TRBJ1-5, with 7 bases matching TRBD1. This CDR3 has 15 amino acids. The germline V gene encodes CDR1 DFQATT and CDR2 SNEGSKA (reference sequence). Unmatched junction bases numbered 9, after V lost 0 bases and J lost 7 bases. This chain's CDR3 is CSARDNAGGKQPQHF. CDR3 sequence (DNA): TGCAGTGCTAGAGATAACGCAGGGGGAAAACAGCCCCAGCATTTT.

This clonotype was seen repeatedly, ten times or more. The rearrangement joins TRBV6-1 to TRBJ1-2; 12 nucleotides agree with TRBD1. Per the germline V gene, CDR1 is MNHNS and CDR2 is SASEGT. The V segment lost 5 bases and the J segment 4 bases; nucleotides outside the gene matches: 8. This CDR3 comprises 16 residues. The CDR3 is CASSRDRGRDGYGYTF. In nucleotides, the CDR3 is TGTGCCAGCAGTCGGGACAGGGGGCGCGACGGCTATGGCTACACCTTC.

This clonotype was detected ten times or more. V is TRBV6-1 and J is TRBJ1-1; D is uncertain. V dropped 5 bases and J dropped 7 bases, with 11 bases sitting between them. Germline loops: CDR1 MNHNS, CDR2 SASEGT. The CDR3 loop spans 12 amino acids. The CDR3 DNA is TGTGCCAGCAGTCCTCGGGCCTTTGAAGCTTTCTTT. Residues: CASSPRAFEAFF.

In this sample, this clonotype turned up many times. This chain connects TRBV20-1 to TRBJ2-1; TRBD2 aligns across 7 bases. Germline CDR1 and CDR2: DFQATT and SNEGSKA (reference sequence). This CDR3 has 16 amino acids. V lost 1 base to trimming and J lost 7 bases; unmatched junction nucleotides: 13. CDR3 DNA: TGCAGTGCTAGAGGTCGGTTCGGGGGGATGCGGAATGAGCAGTTCTTC. Translation: CSARGRFGGMRNEQFF.

This chain uses TRBV7-9 with TRBJ2-1, with TRBD2 as a possible D gene (6 bases). Per the germline V gene, CDR1 is SEHNR and CDR2 is FQNEAQ (reference sequence). V was clipped by 1 base and J by 6 bases, with 19 bases between them. The CDR3 totals 17 residues. For the CDR3, the DNA is TGTGCCAGCAGCTTAGATTTTTGGGGACTTCTCGGCAATGAGCAGTTCTTC. Amino acids: CASSLDFWGLLGNEQFF.

This clonotype came up many times. This chain joins TRBV12-3 or TRBV12-4 and TRBJ1-5; 8 bases agree with TRBD1. The CDR3 runs to 15 residues. J gave up 1 base and V 5 bases, and 4 bases lay outside the gene matches. This CDR3 reads CASSRTGGSNQPQHF. The CDR3 nucleotides read TGTGCCAGCAGTCGAACAGGGGGGAGCAATCAGCCCCAGCATTTT.

Ten or more counts support this clonotype. J is TRBJ2-1 and V is TRBV10-2, with 12 bases matching TRBD2. The germline CDR1 and CDR2 sequences are WSHSY and SAAADI. The CDR3 length is 18 residues. V dropped 3 bases and J dropped 7; count of bases not matched to a gene: 13. The CDR3 region is CASSENLAGGPALNEQFF. Here the CDR3 DNA reads TGCGCCAGCAGTGAAAATCTAGCGGGAGGGCCGGCATTAAATGAGCAGTTCTTC.

Details on this clonotype: A much larger clone differs from this one at a single base, so this may be a read error. The chain uses TRBV10-3 and TRBJ1-1; tentative D call: TRBD1 (5 bases). The V gene's germline CDR1 is ENHRY and CDR2 SYGVKD. This CDR3 region has 15 residues. The CDR3 nucleotides read TGTGCCATCAGGAAACTACAGGAGATGAACACTGAAGCTATCTTT. Translation gives CAIRKLQEMNTEAIF.

This chain links TRBV20-1 with TRBJ2-5; D gene uncertain. Looked up from germline, CDR1 is DFQATT and CDR2 is SNEGSKA (reference sequence). Trimming removed 4 bases from V and 4 bases from J, with 10 bases in between. This CDR3 has 12 residues. The CDR3 loop reads CSAISGRETQYF. CDR3 DNA: TGCAGTGCTATATCCGGGCGAGAGACCCAGTACTTC.

This clonotype has a handful of counts. The chain uses TRBV20-1 and TRBJ2-2; D uncertain. Per the germline V gene, CDR1 is DFQATT and CDR2 is SNEGSKA (reference sequence). CDR3 length equals 13 residues. Trimming cost V 2 bases and J 5 bases, with 9 bases left between them. Here the CDR3 reads CSARNAPTGELFF. DNA of the CDR3: TGCAGTGCTAGAAACGCCCCTACCGGGGAGCTGTTTTTT.

In this sample, this clonotype turned up a few times. V and J are TRBV10-3 and TRBJ2-2; possibly TRBD1 or TRBD2 for D (6 bases each). CDR3 length: 14 amino acids. Between the trimmed V and J ends, which lost 8 bases and 2 bases, there was a span of 12 bases. CDR1 and CDR2 from the germline V gene are ENHRY and SYGVKD. The CDR3 DNA reads as TGTGCCATCTCCAGGGGACTTAACACCGGGGAGCTGTTTTTT. It is translated as CAISRGLNTGELFF.

This chain links TRBV30 with TRBJ2-7, with D possibly TRBD2 on 6 matching bases. V lost 3 bases and J lost 4, with 16 bases in between. CDR1 and CDR2 from the germline V gene are GTSNPN and SVGIG (reference sequence). This CDR3 has 14 residues. CDR3 in amino acids: CAWRPRDSFYEQYF. CDR3 in DNA: TGTGCCTGGAGGCCTCGGGACTCCTTTTACGAGCAGTACTTC.

This clonotype has just a few counts. The chain has TRBV27 and TRBJ1-2; weak D call: TRBD1 (5 bases). V was trimmed by 0 bases and J by 3 bases, leaving 11 bases between them. There are 15 residues in the CDR3. Germline V CDR1 and CDR2: MNHEY, SMNVEV (reference sequence). Here the CDR3 DNA reads TGTGCCAGCAGTTTATCGACCCAGGGTCACTATGGCTACACCTTC. Protein: CASSLSTQGHYGYTF.

Many counts were recorded for this clonotype. The chain has TRBV15 and TRBJ2-3; 9 bases map to TRBD1. Germline V CDR1 and CDR2: LNHNV, YYDKDF (reference sequence). The CDR3 sequence is 14 residues long. Trimming removed 7 bases from V and 4 bases from J; junction bases left unmatched: 6. Here the CDR3 reads CATTSGQGSDTQYF. Here the CDR3 DNA reads TGTGCCACCACCTCGGGACAGGGCTCAGATACGCAGTATTTT. Variable domain in full (rest from reference TRBV15 and TRBJ2-3): DAMVIQNPRYQVTQFGKPVTLSCSQTLNHNVMYWYQQKSSQAPKLLFHYYDKDFNNEADTPDNFQSRRPNTSFCFLDIRSPGLGDTAMYLCATTSGQGSDTQYFGPGTRLTVL.

This clonotype was counted many times. The chain recombines TRBV6-1 with TRBJ2-2; 7 nucleotides match TRBD2. Trimming took 6 bases from V and 4 from J; bases not matched to a gene: 8. The CDR3 is 15 amino acids. Germline assignment: CDR1 MNHNS and CDR2 SASEGT. CDR3 nucleotides: TGTGCCAGCAGCCCCGGGGGGTCGGTCACCGGGGAGCTGTTTTTT. Its translation: CASSPGGSVTGELFF.

This clonotype came up a few times. The V call is TRBV4-2, the J call TRBJ2-1, with D tentatively TRBD2 (6 bases). Trimming cost V 0 bases and J 3 bases, with 15 bases left between them. The CDR3 consists of 17 residues. Germline values: CDR1 LGHNA, CDR2 YNFKEQ. The CDR3 coding sequence is TGTGCCAGCAGCCAAGAGGGAGTAGCGGAGAACTACAATGAGCAGTTCTTC. Translating gives CASSQEGVAENYNEQFF.

This clonotype has a handful of counts. V usage is TRBV7-9 and J usage is TRBJ2-7; D gene unclear. Germline CDR1 is SEHNR and CDR2 is FQNEAQ (reference sequence). Trimming stripped 3 bases from V and 6 bases from J, with 9 bases between. The CDR3 spans 12 residues. The CDR3 is CASSFMSSEQYF. CDR3 in DNA: TGTGCCAGCAGCTTTATGAGCAGCGAGCAGTACTTC.

About this clonotype itself: One junction end disagrees with the germline gene, perhaps due to a read error. The chain employs TRBV3-1 and TRBJ1-2; D gene uncertain. The CDR3 loop spans 12 amino acids. Germline loops: CDR1 LGHDT, CDR2 YNNKEL (reference sequence). The CDR3 is CASSHGTVFWGF. CDR3 DNA sequence: TGTGCCAGCAGCCACGGAACCGTGTTCTGGGGCTTC.

This clonotype occurred many times. CDR3 amino acids: CSASSRGRRGYTF. The CDR3 bases are TGCAGTGCTAGCAGCAGGGGGCGACGTGGCTACACCTTC. This chain joins TRBV20-1 and TRBJ1-2; 8 bases fit TRBD1. Trimming took 3 bases from V and 7 from J; bases not matched to a gene: 7. The CDR3 is 13 amino acids. Germline lookup yields CDR1 DFQATT and CDR2 SNEGSKA (reference sequence).